One sample yielded the 8 T cell receptor beta chains listed below, sequenced in a study of CD8 T cells in ankylosing spondylitis. TCRdb ran MiXCR on the 5' RACE reads and lists one entry per CDR3 protein. The sample lists some 140,000 distinct CDR3 sequences; around 6.6% were seen once. The sequencing sample was made of blood, either unsorted or a sorted T cell fraction (not recorded which). These receptors were obtained from a female donor with ankylosing spondylitis or in good health (not recorded which).

The chain has TRBV19 and TRBJ2-1; D is possibly TRBD1 or TRBD2 (5 bases each). Trimming cost V 5 bases and J 4 bases, with 12 bases left between them. The V gene's germline CDR1 is LNHDA and CDR2 SQIVND (reference sequence). This CDR3 region has 14 residues. DNA of the CDR3: TGTGCCAGTAGTGCCCCCGGGGCTTACAATGAGCAGTTCTTC. Its translation: CASSAPGAYNEQFF.

This clonotype was observed many times. The V call is TRBV7-2, the J call TRBJ2-3; no firm D call. This CDR3 spans 14 amino acids. V lost 3 bases to trimming and J lost 0 bases, with 7 bases between them. The germline V gene has CDR1 SGHTA and CDR2 FQGNSA. CDR3 sequence: CASSFSGSTDTQYF. CDR3 nucleotides: TGTGCCAGCAGCTTTTCGGGCAGCACAGATACGCAGTATTTT.

This clonotype was detected a few times. The V gene is TRBV18, the J gene TRBJ2-5; TRBD2 agrees at 8 bases. J lost 2 bases, V lost 6 bases, and 8 bases had no gene match. The CDR3 has 15 residues. Germline V lookup: CDR1 KGHSH, CDR2 LQKENI. The CDR3 DNA reads TGTGCCAGCTCCCCCAGAGCGGGGGTTCAAGAGACCCAGTACTTC. Amino acid sequence: CASSPRAGVQETQYF.

V and J are TRBV14 and TRBJ2-1; D possibly corresponds to TRBD2 (5 bases). Trimming removed 3 bases from V and 5 bases from J, with 8 bases in between. The length of the CDR3 is 13 residues. Germline assignment: CDR1 SGHDN and CDR2 FVKESK. DNA of the CDR3: TGTGCCAGCAGCCACGGGGTTAACAATGAGCAGTTCTTC. It codes for CASSHGVNNEQFF.

The table lists this clonotype with many counts. The DNA for the CDR3 is TGCGCCAGCAGCCAAGATAGCGGGGGGTTCCAAGAGACCCAGTACTTC. This gives the protein CASSQDSGGFQETQYF. This chain joins TRBV4-1 and TRBJ2-5, with TRBD2 matching over 10 bases. The junction had 2 bases not matched to a gene; V was cut back by 0 bases and J by 1 base. The CDR3 extends over 16 amino acids. Germline V lookup: CDR1 MGHRA, CDR2 YSYEKL.

The table lists this clonotype with many counts. V gene TRBV5-1 combines with J gene TRBJ2-5, with 7 bases identical to TRBD1. The CDR3 has 15 amino acids. From germline, CDR1 is SGHRS and CDR2 YFSETQ. Germline trimming cut 4 bases from V and 3 bases from J; bases unmatched to any gene: 9. The CDR3 spells CASSPGQRNEETQYF. CDR3 nucleotide sequence: TGCGCCAGCAGCCCGGGACAGAGGAACGAAGAGACCCAGTACTTC.

This clonotype was recorded a few times. The chain recombines TRBV7-9 with TRBJ1-1; D is ambiguous. The CDR3 is 14 amino acids. The V gene lost 6 bases and the J gene lost 0 bases, with 11 bases spanning the gap. In germline, CDR1 is SEHNR, CDR2 FQNEAQ (reference sequence). In nucleotides, the CDR3 is TGTGCCAGCAGTCCCAGCGCAATGAACACTGAAGCTTTCTTT. Translation gives CASSPSAMNTEAFF.

Concerning this clonotype itself: A read error may be the cause here, since a much bigger clone is one base away. The J gene is TRBJ1-5, the V gene TRBV5-5, with D perhaps TRBD1 (6 bases). The CDR3 length is 16 residues. The germline gives CDR1 SGHKS, CDR2 YYEKEE (reference sequence). V lost 0 bases and J 4 bases, leaving 14 bases between the germline ends. The CDR3 DNA is TGTGCCAGCAGCTTGGTCGGGGGGGCCGGAAATCAGCCCCAGCATTTT. It specifies CASSLVGGAGNQPQHF. The full variable domain, completed using reference TRBV5-5 and TRBJ1-5, is DAGVTQSPTHLIKTRGQQVTLRCSPISGHKSVSWYQQVLGQGPQFIFQYYEKEERGRGNFPDRFSARQFPNYSSELNVNALLLGDSALYLCASSLVGGAGNQPQHFGDGTRLSIL.